The present T cell receptor (beta chain) was sequenced within a study of T cells after yellow fever vaccination. This clonotype was seen a handful of times. Its specificity is unknown. General study findings and limits: Weaker in magnitude, the secondary response showed a faster peak on day 5 versus 15. FACS-sorted repertoires could contain abundant clonotypes contaminating from the bulk population. A large majority of primary-vaccination clones showed up again after the booster (approximately 96% CD4, around 90% CD8).

The ends lost 2 bases at V and 6 bases at J; junction bases unmatched: 5. The germline gives CDR1 KGHSH, CDR2 LQKENI. CDR3 length equals 15 residues. It was through 5'RACE template switching that TCR cDNA was made, with a universal primer site and UMIs added. TCRdb re-analysed the 5' RACE reads in MiXCR, keeping a single row per CDR3 protein. The sample has nearly 300,000 distinct CDR3 sequences, approximately 10% seen once; the top ten hold around 3.1%. The source was CD4+ T cells sorted from PBMCs, collected 5 days after the yellow fever booster vaccination. The receptor was derived from a man younger than 35 who received the YFV17D yellow fever vaccine. This chain uses TRBV18 with TRBJ2-1, with 9 nucleotides matching TRBD1. The CDR3 region has the DNA TGTGCCAGCTCACCATTGGGACAGGGCCTCAATGAGCAGTTCTTC. Translated, it gives CASSPLGQGLNEQFF. Full variable domain (rest looked up from reference TRBV18 and TRBJ2-1): NAGVMQNPRHLVRRRGQEARLRCSPMKGHSHVYWYRQLPEEGLKFMVYLQKENIIDESGMPKERFSAEFPKEGPSILRIQQVVRGDSAAYFCASSPLGQGLNEQFFGPGTRLTVL.